These 21 T cell receptor beta chains were all obtained from the same sample, sequenced in a study of identical twins. TCRdb ran MiXCR on the 5' RACE reads and lists one entry per CDR3 protein. The sample lists 520,000 or so distinct CDR3 sequences, around 20% occurring once. A further study also used this sample, focusing on T cells expressing NK-cell markers.

Sequencing was done on a sample of CD4+ T cells sorted from blood. These receptor sequences come from a woman under 30 in good health.

The chain couples TRBV7-9 to TRBJ1-6; 7 bases agree with TRBD1. V lost 1 base, J lost 10 bases, and 4 bases stayed unmatched. The CDR3 runs 14 residues. Per germline, CDR1 SEHNR and CDR2 FQNEAQ (reference sequence). The CDR3 sequence: CASSLVTGNSPLHF. CDR3 in DNA: TGTGCCAGCAGCTTAGTGACAGGGAACTCACCCCTCCACTTT.

The V call is TRBV6-5, the J call TRBJ2-1, with D possibly matching TRBD2 (6 bases). The CDR3 sequence is 15 residues long. Trimming took off 2 bases at V and 3 bases at J, with 11 bases between the two ends. The germline CDR1 and CDR2 sequences are MNHEY and SVGAGI. CDR3 DNA sequence: TGTGCCAGCAGTTACCGCGGGGATTTCTACAATGAGCAGTTCTTC. It yields the protein CASSYRGDFYNEQFF.

This clonotype was counted ten times or more. The chain is built from TRBV7-2 and TRBJ2-3; 7 bases align to TRBD1. Germline V gene data show CDR1 as SGHTA and CDR2 as FQGNSA. The CDR3 extends over 16 amino acids. Trimming took 1 base from V and 0 from J; bases not matched to a gene: 4. The CDR3 DNA reads as TGTGCCAGCAGCTTAGGTCGACAGGGAAGCACAGATACGCAGTATTTT. The encoded protein is CASSLGRQGSTDTQYF.

The sample holds a few counts of this clonotype. The chain links TRBV20-1 to TRBJ2-3, with D unresolved. Germline lookup yields CDR1 DFQATT and CDR2 SNEGSKA (reference sequence). This CDR3 is 13 amino acids long. DNA for the CDR3: TGCAGCACCAAGGGTGGAGATAAGGTTACGCAGTATTTT. Its protein is CSTKGGDKVTQYF.

This clonotype was seen a single time. V and J are TRBV12-5 and TRBJ2-1; a possible D gene is TRBD1 (6 bases). Germline V gives CDR1 LGHNT, CDR2 FRNRAP. The CDR3 spans 13 residues. V shed 3 bases and J shed 8 bases, with 11 bases lying between them. The CDR3 sequence is CASGLTRGDEQFF. DNA for the CDR3: TGTGCTAGTGGTTTAACCAGGGGTGATGAGCAGTTCTTC.

This clonotype was observed a handful of times. This sequence joins TRBV7-9 and TRBJ1-6; 7 bases line up with TRBD1. V lost 0 bases, J lost 7 bases, and 9 bases stayed unmatched. This CDR3 contains 17 residues. Germline CDR1 SEHNR, CDR2 FQNEAQ (reference sequence). The CDR3 protein is CASSLAGQGGWNSPLHF. The CDR3 nucleotides are TGTGCCAGCAGCTTAGCGGGTCAGGGGGGTTGGAATTCACCCCTCCACTTT.

This clonotype was seen many times. V is TRBV7-6 and J is TRBJ1-3; D is uncertain. CDR1 and CDR2 (germline): SGHVS, FNYEAQ. Trimming removed 0 bases from V and 0 bases from J, with 9 bases in between. CDR3 size: 16 residues. The CDR3 reads CASSLALSSSGNTIYF. The CDR3 DNA is TGTGCCAGCAGCTTAGCGCTCTCGAGCTCTGGAAACACCATATATTTT. The whole variable domain, remainder taken from reference TRBV7-6 and TRBJ1-3, is GAGVSQSPRYKVTKRGQDVALRCDPISGHVSLYWYRQALGQGPEFLTYFNYEAQQDKSGLPNDRFSAERPEGSISTLTIQRTEQRDSAMYRCASSLALSSSGNTIYFGEGSWLTVV.

This clonotype was seen at least ten times. The chain joins TRBV20-1 to TRBJ2-7; the match to TRBD1 covers 8 bases. Looked up from germline, CDR1 is DFQATT and CDR2 is SNEGSKA (reference sequence). The J segment lost 0 bases and the V segment lost 2 bases, leaving 3 bases of the junction unmatched. The CDR3 is 14 residues long. CDR3 bases: TGCAGTGCTAGAAAGGGACAGGTCTCCTACGAGCAGTACTTC. Its translation: CSARKGQVSYEQYF.

This clonotype was counted only a few times. The chain uses TRBV3-1 and TRBJ1-1; 8 bases map to TRBD1. V gave up 4 bases and J gave up 5 bases; unmatched junction bases: 6. Germline lookup yields CDR1 LGHDT and CDR2 YNNKEL (reference sequence). CDR3 length: 14 amino acids. The CDR3 protein is CASSLLQGGTEAFF. CDR3 nucleotide sequence: TGTGCCAGCAGCCTACTACAGGGGGGGACTGAAGCTTTCTTT. Drawing the rest from reference TRBV3-1 and TRBJ1-1, the complete variable domain is DTAVSQTPKYLVTQMGNDKSIKCEQNLGHDTMYWYKQDSKKFLKIMFSYNNKELIINETVPNRFSPKSPDKAHLNLHINSLELGDSAVYFCASSLLQGGTEAFFGQGTRLTVV.

The chain uses TRBV7-2 and TRBJ2-7; TRBD1 matches at 7 bases. CDR3 size: 17 residues. CDR1 is SGHTA, CDR2 FQGNSA, per germline. Trimming at V came to 0 bases and at J to 2 bases, leaving 10 bases not matched to a gene. CDR3 coding DNA: TGTGCCAGCAGCTTAGCTTTGGGTAGGGACAGCGCCTACGAGCAGTACTTC. Residues: CASSLALGRDSAYEQYF.

The chain links TRBV20-1 to TRBJ1-3; D remains ambiguous. V lost 5 bases and J lost 6, with 14 bases in between. Germline-derived CDR1 and CDR2 are DFQATT and SNEGSKA (reference sequence). This CDR3 is 13 amino acids long. The chain's CDR3 is CSAHWQAKNTIYF. CDR3 in DNA: TGCAGTGCTCACTGGCAGGCCAAAAACACCATATATTTT.

This clonotype was recorded at least ten times. The rearrangement joins TRBV18 to TRBJ1-1; D is ambiguous. This CDR3 comprises 12 residues. The ends were cut back, 1 base at V and 1 base at J, with 1 base in the middle. The germline V gene encodes CDR1 KGHSH and CDR2 LQKENI. The CDR3 DNA reads TGTGCCAGCTCACCACAGAACACTGAAGCTTTCTTT. It specifies CASSPQNTEAFF.

In its sample, this clonotype was seen many times. For the CDR3, the DNA is TGTGCCAGCAGTTACTCGGGGGGCACGGGAGATACGCAGTATTTT. Translated: CASSYSGGTGDTQYF. The rearrangement joins TRBV6-5 to TRBJ2-3; the D call may be TRBD1 or TRBD2 (6 bases each). Germline V gives CDR1 MNHEY, CDR2 SVGAGI. Trimming shortened V by 0 bases and J by 5 bases, and 12 bases separated the two germline ends. The CDR3 has 15 residues.

This sequence joins TRBV11-2 and TRBJ1-4, with D possibly matching TRBD1 (6 bases). V shed 6 bases and J shed 6 bases, with 17 bases lying between them. Per the germline V gene, CDR1 is SGHAT and CDR2 is FQNNGV. CDR3 length: 15 residues. CDR3 DNA: TGTGCCAGCAGTCTGGGAACAGGGAATTATGAAAAACTGTTTTTT. The encoded protein is CASSLGTGNYEKLFF.

This clonotype was recorded at least ten times. V usage is TRBV20-1 and J usage is TRBJ2-3, with TRBD2 identical over 10 bases. V was pared by 5 bases and J by 1 base, with 3 bases of the junction left unmatched. Germline CDR1 reads DFQATT; CDR2 reads SNEGSKA (reference sequence). The CDR3 runs to 14 residues. Written as DNA, the CDR3 is TGCAGTGCTCCAGGACTAGCGGGCACAGATACGCAGTATTTT. It codes for CSAPGLAGTDTQYF.

This clonotype was seen at least ten times. The J gene is TRBJ2-3, the V gene TRBV5-1; D unresolved. V was clipped by 0 bases and J by 6 bases, with 11 bases between them. CDR1 and CDR2 (germline): SGHRS, YFSETQ. The CDR3 consists of 14 residues. CDR3 nucleotide sequence: TGCGCCAGCAGCTTGGATATCGAGCGTGATACGCAGTATTTT. It specifies CASSLDIERDTQYF. The full variable domain, with the rest looked up from reference TRBV5-1 and TRBJ2-3, is KAGVTQTPRYLIKTRGQQVTLSCSPISGHRSVSWYQQTPGQGLQFLFEYFSETQRNKGNFPGRFSGRQFSNSRSEMNVSTLELGDSALYLCASSLDIERDTQYFGPGTRLTVL.

The chain has TRBV10-3 and TRBJ2-6, with unresolved D. CDR1 and CDR2 (germline): ENHRY, SYGVKD. V was shortened by 4 bases and J by 0 bases, with 16 bases between the two germline ends. The CDR3 is made up of 18 amino acids. The CDR3 nucleotides read TGTGCCATCAGTGTAGGTCCCTTCCTTCGCTCTGGGGCCAACGTCCTGACTTTC. This gives the protein CAISVGPFLRSGANVLTF.

This chain joins TRBV5-1 and TRBJ2-7, with D perhaps TRBD2 (5 bases). Germline assignment: CDR1 SGHRS and CDR2 YFSETQ. This CDR3 is 12 amino acids long. V shed 2 bases and J shed 6 bases, with 9 bases lying between them. The CDR3 sequence is CASSFARGEQYF. The CDR3 nucleotides read TGCGCCAGCAGCTTTGCCCGGGGCGAGCAGTACTTC.

This chain connects TRBV4-2 to TRBJ2-7; no clear D gene. Per germline, CDR1 LGHNA and CDR2 YNFKEQ. The CDR3 has 15 residues. V was pared by 4 bases and J by 0 bases, with 13 bases between. The CDR3, as DNA: TGTGCCAGCAGCCCCTCGAGCTTTAGCTCCTACGAGCAGTACTTC. Translation gives CASSPSSFSSYEQYF.

This clonotype was detected once. V is TRBV7-6 and J is TRBJ2-7; D perhaps matches TRBD2 (6 bases). Germline-derived CDR1 and CDR2 are SGHVS and FNYEAQ. The CDR3 runs to 15 residues. V shed 4 bases and J shed 1 base, with 14 bases lying between them. CDR3 region: CASSSQGGGSYEQYF. The CDR3 DNA follows: TGTGCCAGCAGCTCCCAGGGAGGAGGTTCCTACGAGCAGTACTTC.

The rearrangement links TRBV6-5 to TRBJ2-4, with D maybe TRBD2 (5 bases). Germline-derived CDR1 and CDR2 are MNHEY and SVGAGI. The CDR3 loop spans 12 amino acids. V was clipped by 8 bases and J by 6 bases, with 11 bases between them. CDR3 amino acids: CASGTGGNIQYF. CDR3 DNA sequence: TGTGCCAGCGGAACCGGAGGAAACATTCAGTACTTC.